This T cell receptor beta chain appears in the sequencing data of a study of cytomegalovirus exposure and HLA in healthy donors. Profiled with immunoSEQ multiplex PCR; TCRdb holds only in-frame clones, not every one. Seen here are 100,000 to 150,000 clones, approximately 92% observed once, and the top ten hold 0.95% to 1.3%. The germline V gene has CDR1 SEHNR and CDR2 FQNEAQ (reference sequence). The CDR3 has 16 amino acids. V was clipped by 5 bases and J by 4 bases; unmatched bases: 10. The chain joins TRBV7-9 to TRBJ1-5, with TRBD1 matching over 8 bases. The sequenced material came from PBMCs. The TCR originated in a woman aged 18-30 years in good health and CMV-seronegative. The chain's CDR3 is CASSLGGQGYNQPQHF. The DNA for the CDR3 is TGTGCCAGCAGCCTGGGAGGACAGGGTTATAATCAGCCCCAGCATTTT.